These 4 T cell receptor beta chains were sequenced from one sample in a study of blood T cell repertoires in COVID-19. Assay used: immunoSEQ multiplex PCR; TCRdb lists only in-frame clones, some missing. The repertoire holds about 360,000 clones, more than 75% seen once, with over 2.5% in the top ten. Input material: peripheral blood. These TCRs come from a human donor in a cohort sampled during active COVID-19.

In this sample, this clone turned up once. CDR3 protein: CASSLEQGPYQETQYF. Written as DNA, the CDR3 is TGTGCCAGCAGCTTAGAGCAGGGTCCGTACCAAGAGACCCAGTACTTC. The V gene is TRBV11-2, the J gene TRBJ2-5, with a possible D match to TRBD1 (5 bases). Germline loops: CDR1 SGHAT, CDR2 FQNNGV. The CDR3 runs to 16 residues. Trimming cost V 0 bases and J 0 bases, with 11 bases left between them.

J is TRBJ1-5 and V is TRBV6-5; tentative D call: TRBD1 (5 bases). Germline V gene data show CDR1 as MNHEY and CDR2 as SVGAGI. Trimming removed 5 bases at V and 7 bases at J, with 15 bases between. The CDR3 consists of 14 residues. CDR3 DNA: TGTGCCAGCAGTCACCTGGGGCTAGAACAGCCCCAGCATTTT. This sequence encodes CASSHLGLEQPQHF.

The chain employs TRBV15 and TRBJ2-3, with 10 positions matching TRBD2. V was clipped by 3 bases and J by 2 bases; unmatched bases: 5. Germline V gene data show CDR1 as LNHNV and CDR2 as YYDKDF (reference sequence). The CDR3 sequence is 16 residues long. The CDR3 reads CATSRGLAGVTDTQYF. The CDR3 nucleotides read TGTGCCACCAGCAGGGGGCTAGCGGGAGTCACAGATACGCAGTATTTT.

The CDR3 bases are TGCGCCAGCAGCCCCGGGGGGAGCACAGATACGCAGTATTTT. Translation gives CASSPGGSTDTQYF. The chain carries TRBV5-1 and TRBJ2-3, with 7 bases aligning to TRBD2. The V gene end was trimmed by 4 bases and the J gene end by 0 bases; junction bases not matched to a gene: 2. This CDR3 region has 14 residues. Germline V gives CDR1 SGHRS, CDR2 YFSETQ.